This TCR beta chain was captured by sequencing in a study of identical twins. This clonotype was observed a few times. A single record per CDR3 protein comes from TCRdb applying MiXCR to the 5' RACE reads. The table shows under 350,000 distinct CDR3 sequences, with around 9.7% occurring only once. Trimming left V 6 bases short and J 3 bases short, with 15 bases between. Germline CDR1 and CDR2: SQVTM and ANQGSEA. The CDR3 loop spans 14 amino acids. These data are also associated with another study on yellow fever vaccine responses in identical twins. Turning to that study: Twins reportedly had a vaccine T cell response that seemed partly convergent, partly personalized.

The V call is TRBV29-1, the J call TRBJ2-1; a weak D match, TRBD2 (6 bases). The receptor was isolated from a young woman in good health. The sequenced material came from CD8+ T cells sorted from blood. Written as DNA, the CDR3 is TGCAGCGTAAACGGCCCGGGGGTCTACAATGAGCAGTTCTTC. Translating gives CSVNGPGVYNEQFF.